The sample holds a few counts of the clone carrying this T cell receptor (beta chain). The target antigen is unknown. The record originates from a study of blood T cells in healthy people across ages. The study, taken as a whole, reports: Unsorted PBMCs prevented conclusive naive versus antigen-experienced comparison. In these data, TCR beta diversity tracked strongly with naive T cell percentage.

CDR3 length equals 19 residues. Combining a sample-barcoded 5' primer with a J-beta primer mix, a second PCR ran for roughly 7 to 11 cycles. TCRdb re-called the 5' RACE reads through MiXCR, storing one row per CDR3 protein. The sample holds about 1,400,000 distinct CDR3 sequences, 42% seen once. Sample: blood. The rearrangement uses TRBV21-1 and TRBJ2-1; the table's D call, TRBD1, was not checked against the DNA. TRBV21-1 constitutes a pseudogene. The clonotype was recovered from a woman aged 18-35 years in good health. The CDR3: CASSKGGQVVVGCYNEQFF. For the CDR3, the DNA is TGTGCCAGCAGCAAAGGGGGACAGGTGGTGGTGGGTTGTTACAATGAGCAGTTCTTC.